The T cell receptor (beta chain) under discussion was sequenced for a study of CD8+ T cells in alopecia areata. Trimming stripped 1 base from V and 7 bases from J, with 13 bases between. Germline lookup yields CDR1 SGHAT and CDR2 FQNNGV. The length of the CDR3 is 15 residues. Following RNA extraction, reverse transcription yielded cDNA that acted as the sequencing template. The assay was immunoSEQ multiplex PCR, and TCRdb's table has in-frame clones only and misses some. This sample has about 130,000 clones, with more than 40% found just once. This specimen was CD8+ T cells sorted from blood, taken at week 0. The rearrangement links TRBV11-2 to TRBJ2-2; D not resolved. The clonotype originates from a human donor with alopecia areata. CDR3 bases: TGTGCCAGCAGCTTAGGGGCAGAGAGAAGCGGGGAGCTGTTTTTT. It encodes CASSLGAERSGELFF.